This is a list of T cell receptor beta chains from one sample in a study of blood T cell repertoires in COVID-19. The data were produced by immunoSEQ multiplex PCR, yet TCRdb's version contains in-frame clones alone and is incomplete. The table records about 270,000 clones, around 81% of them present only once. Sample: peripheral blood. The receptors come from a woman in her fifties or sixties with active or convalescent COVID-19. CDR3s include the opening cysteine and the closing phenylalanine or tryptophan. Each record gives: J gene, D gene, V gene, clone size, CDR3 protein, CDR3 DNA. D genes are given only for firm matches. Rows give clone size only sometimes, using once, few, many, or a class for an expanded clone.

j_gene: TRBJ1-6
d_gene: -
v_gene: TRBV19
abundance: few
CDR3aa: CASSIVPSGSSYNSPLHF
CDR3nt: TGTGCCAGTAGTATAGTCCCCTCTGGGAGCTCCTATAATTCACCCCTCCACTTT

j_gene: TRBJ2-2
d_gene: TRBD2
v_gene: TRBV4-2
abundance: once
CDR3aa: CASSQERGGTGELFF
CDR3nt: TGTGCCAGCAGCCAAGAGCGGGGGGGGACCGGGGAGCTGTTTTTT

j_gene: TRBJ1-1
d_gene: -
v_gene: TRBV6-1
abundance: few
CDR3aa: CASSDRVITEAFF
CDR3nt: TGTGCCAGCAGTGACAGGGTAATAACTGAAGCTTTCTTT

j_gene: TRBJ1-1
d_gene: TRBD1
v_gene: TRBV5-4
abundance: few
CDR3aa: CASSLGQGRVNTEAFF
CDR3nt: TGTGCCAGCAGCTTAGGACAGGGGAGGGTGAACACTGAAGCTTTCTTT

j_gene: TRBJ2-3
d_gene: -
v_gene: TRBV5-1
abundance: -
CDR3aa: CASSLGAGYNTDTQYF
CDR3nt: TGCGCCAGCAGCTTGGGGGCAGGGTATAACACAGATACGCAGTATTTT

j_gene: TRBJ2-2
d_gene: -
v_gene: TRBV4-2
abundance: -
CDR3aa: CASSQDVSGTNTGELFF
CDR3nt: TGTGCCAGCAGCCAAGATGTGTCAGGGACGAACACCGGGGAGCTGTTTTTT

j_gene: TRBJ2-7
d_gene: -
v_gene: TRBV9
abundance: -
CDR3aa: CASSVDHSSYEQYF
CDR3nt: TGTGCCAGCAGCGTAGACCACAGCTCCTACGAGCAGTACTTC

j_gene: TRBJ1-2
d_gene: -
v_gene: TRBV27
abundance: once
CDR3aa: CAVRPQGPYGYTF
CDR3nt: TGTGCCGTTCGCCCTCAGGGCCCCTATGGCTACACCTTC

j_gene: TRBJ1-3
d_gene: -
v_gene: TRBV6-5
abundance: -
CDR3aa: CASSSVPGVGNTIYF
CDR3nt: TGTGCCAGCAGTTCCGTCCCAGGGGTCGGAAACACCATATATTTT

j_gene: TRBJ1-1
d_gene: TRBD1
v_gene: TRBV6-5
abundance: few
CDR3aa: CASSSGQGLNTEAFF
CDR3nt: TGTGCCAGCAGCTCCGGACAGGGACTGAACACTGAAGCTTTCTTT

j_gene: TRBJ1-1
d_gene: TRBD1
v_gene: TRBV6-2/TRBV6-3
abundance: -
CDR3aa: CASSSPRTGKKAFF
CDR3nt: TGTGCCAGCAGTTCCCCAAGGACAGGAAAAAAAGCTTTCTTT

j_gene: TRBJ2-7
d_gene: TRBD2
v_gene: TRBV7-6
abundance: -
CDR3aa: CASSLEAGGPYEQYF
CDR3nt: TGTGCCAGCAGCTTAGAAGCGGGGGGTCCCTACGAGCAGTACTTC

j_gene: TRBJ2-7
d_gene: TRBD2
v_gene: TRBV7-2
abundance: -
CDR3aa: CASSPRTSGGGPYEQYF
CDR3nt: TGTGCCAGCAGCCCCAGGACTAGCGGGGGGGGTCCCTACGAGCAGTACTTC

j_gene: TRBJ2-3
d_gene: TRBD1
v_gene: TRBV5-5
abundance: -
CDR3aa: CASSLDRGLDTQYF
CDR3nt: TGTGCCAGCAGCTTGGACAGGGGGCTGGATACGCAGTATTTT

j_gene: TRBJ1-5
d_gene: -
v_gene: TRBV19
abundance: -
CDR3aa: CASSITDRGHLGDQPQHF
CDR3nt: TGTGCCAGTAGTATAACTGACCGGGGTCACTTGGGCGATCAGCCCCAGCATTTT

j_gene: TRBJ1-1
d_gene: -
v_gene: TRBV29-1
abundance: -
CDR3aa: CSEKGRGYTEAFF
CDR3nt: TGCAGCGAGAAAGGAAGGGGATACACTGAAGCTTTCTTT

j_gene: TRBJ2-7
d_gene: -
v_gene: TRBV5-1
abundance: once
CDR3aa: CASSPRAGPGYEQYF
CDR3nt: TGCGCCAGCAGCCCCCGGGCAGGGCCTGGCTACGAGCAGTACTTC

j_gene: TRBJ1-1
d_gene: -
v_gene: TRBV12-5
abundance: -
CDR3aa: CASGQNMYRRAEAFF
CDR3nt: TGTGCTAGTGGCCAAAACATGTACAGGCGCGCTGAAGCTTTCTTT

j_gene: TRBJ1-1
d_gene: TRBD1
v_gene: TRBV15
abundance: -
CDR3aa: CATSRDRPGQVGGEAFF
CDR3nt: TGTGCCACCAGCAGAGATCGACCGGGACAGGTTGGCGGTGAAGCTTTCTTT

j_gene: TRBJ2-3
d_gene: TRBD2
v_gene: TRBV27
abundance: -
CDR3aa: CASFERGGTDTQYF
CDR3nt: TGTGCCAGCTTTGAACGGGGGGGCACAGATACGCAGTATTTT

j_gene: TRBJ2-7
d_gene: TRBD1
v_gene: TRBV9
abundance: few
CDR3aa: CASSVGTGRGEQYF
CDR3nt: TGTGCCAGCAGCGTAGGGACAGGGCGCGGCGAGCAGTACTTC

j_gene: TRBJ1-3
d_gene: TRBD1
v_gene: TRBV30
abundance: -
CDR3aa: CAWTKGGQPGNTIYF
CDR3nt: TGTGCCTGGACAAAGGGGGGACAGCCAGGAAACACCATATATTTT

j_gene: TRBJ1-3
d_gene: -
v_gene: TRBV19
abundance: -
CDR3aa: CASRPSTGSGNTIYF
CDR3nt: TGTGCCAGTAGGCCCTCGACAGGCTCTGGAAACACCATATATTTT

j_gene: TRBJ1-5
d_gene: TRBD1
v_gene: TRBV19
abundance: -
CDR3aa: CASSIATGAMNQPQHF
CDR3nt: TGTGCCAGTAGCATCGCGACAGGGGCCATGAATCAGCCCCAGCATTTT

j_gene: TRBJ1-1
d_gene: -
v_gene: TRBV10-3
abundance: -
CDR3aa: CAISESHRETEAFF
CDR3nt: TGTGCCATCAGTGAGTCGCACAGGGAAACTGAAGCTTTCTTT

j_gene: TRBJ2-2
d_gene: TRBD1
v_gene: TRBV19
abundance: -
CDR3aa: CASSFSQGAVTGELFF
CDR3nt: TGTGCCAGTAGTTTCTCGCAGGGGGCGGTAACCGGGGAGCTGTTTTTT

j_gene: TRBJ2-2
d_gene: -
v_gene: TRBV7-2
abundance: -
CDR3aa: CASSTLGVNTGELFF
CDR3nt: TGTGCCAGCAGCACACTCGGGGTCAACACCGGGGAGCTGTTTTTT

j_gene: TRBJ2-7
d_gene: -
v_gene: TRBV18
abundance: -
CDR3aa: CASSRSGGRGLEQYF
CDR3nt: TGTGCCAGCTCACGGTCGGGGGGCAGGGGGCTTGAGCAGTACTTC

j_gene: TRBJ1-2
d_gene: TRBD1
v_gene: TRBV5-1
abundance: -
CDR3aa: CASSLDRRDREEF
CDR3nt: TGCGCCAGCAGCTTGGACAGGAGGGACAGGGAGGAATTC

j_gene: TRBJ2-7
d_gene: TRBD1
v_gene: TRBV30
abundance: few
CDR3aa: CAWSVSSRTGLYF
CDR3nt: TGTGCCTGGAGTGTATCCTCCCGGACAGGGTTGTACTTC

j_gene: TRBJ1-2
d_gene: TRBD1
v_gene: TRBV18
abundance: -
CDR3aa: CASSPPGQGRGNYGYTF
CDR3nt: TGTGCCAGCTCACCTCCGGGACAGGGTCGGGGAAACTATGGCTACACCTTC

j_gene: TRBJ2-5
d_gene: -
v_gene: TRBV11-2
abundance: -
CDR3aa: CASSFGGTAYQETQYF
CDR3nt: TGTGCCAGCAGCTTCGGAGGGACAGCCTACCAAGAGACCCAGTACTTC

j_gene: TRBJ1-2
d_gene: TRBD1
v_gene: TRBV12-3/TRBV12-4
abundance: once
CDR3aa: CASTFGTAYGYTF
CDR3nt: TGTGCCAGCACATTTGGGACAGCCTATGGCTACACCTTC

j_gene: TRBJ1-4
d_gene: -
v_gene: TRBV6-5
abundance: -
CDR3aa: CASTLRGGDEKLFF
CDR3nt: TGTGCCAGCACGTTAAGGGGGGGAGACGAAAAACTGTTTTTT

j_gene: TRBJ2-5
d_gene: TRBD2
v_gene: TRBV30
abundance: -
CDR3aa: CAWRSGGPYQETQYF
CDR3nt: TGTGCCTGGAGGAGCGGGGGCCCGTACCAAGAGACCCAGTACTTC

j_gene: TRBJ1-6
d_gene: -
v_gene: TRBV5-1
abundance: -
CDR3aa: CASSLVSAGSPLHF
CDR3nt: TGCGCCAGCAGCTTGGTTTCGGCAGGATCACCCCTCCACTTT

j_gene: TRBJ2-1
d_gene: -
v_gene: TRBV20-1
abundance: -
CDR3aa: CSATHWNEQFF
CDR3nt: TGCAGTGCCACGCACTGGAATGAGCAGTTCTTC

j_gene: TRBJ2-5
d_gene: TRBD2
v_gene: TRBV9
abundance: -
CDR3aa: CASSPRSGGAQETQYF
CDR3nt: TGTGCCAGCAGCCCTCGTAGCGGGGGGGCCCAAGAGACCCAGTACTTC

j_gene: TRBJ2-2
d_gene: -
v_gene: TRBV6-5
abundance: -
CDR3aa: CASPRGGFGELFF
CDR3nt: TGTGCCAGCCCCCGAGGGGGTTTCGGGGAGCTGTTTTTT

j_gene: TRBJ2-3
d_gene: -
v_gene: TRBV11-2
abundance: -
CDR3aa: CASSLTADTQYF
CDR3nt: TGTGCCAGCAGCTTAACTGCAGATACGCAGTATTTT

j_gene: TRBJ2-5
d_gene: -
v_gene: TRBV7-2
abundance: -
CDR3aa: CASSFGQQETQYF
CDR3nt: TGTGCCAGCAGCTTTGGGCAGCAAGAGACCCAGTACTTC

j_gene: TRBJ1-6
d_gene: TRBD1
v_gene: TRBV6-5
abundance: -
CDR3aa: CASSPPGQGNSPLHF
CDR3nt: TGTGCCAGCAGTCCACCGGGACAGGGTAATTCACCCCTCCACTTT

j_gene: TRBJ1-4
d_gene: -
v_gene: TRBV5-1
abundance: -
CDR3aa: CASSPIQLQAATNEKLFF
CDR3nt: TGCGCCAGCAGCCCCATCCAGTTACAGGCGGCAACTAATGAAAAACTGTTTTTT

j_gene: TRBJ1-2
d_gene: -
v_gene: TRBV10-3
abundance: -
CDR3aa: CAISSMQALYGYTF
CDR3nt: TGTGCCATCAGCTCAATGCAGGCCCTCTATGGCTACACCTTC

j_gene: TRBJ1-2
d_gene: TRBD1
v_gene: TRBV12-3/TRBV12-4
abundance: -
CDR3aa: CASRGTGWYGYTF
CDR3nt: TGTGCCAGCAGGGGGACAGGGTGGTATGGCTACACCTTC

j_gene: TRBJ1-6
d_gene: -
v_gene: TRBV19
abundance: -
CDR3aa: CATSEMGSYNSPLHF
CDR3nt: TGTGCCACCAGCGAGATGGGCTCCTATAATTCACCCCTCCACTTT

j_gene: TRBJ1-3
d_gene: -
v_gene: TRBV27
abundance: -
CDR3aa: CASSPTLPGNTIYF
CDR3nt: TGTGCCAGCAGTCCGACTCTTCCTGGAAACACCATATATTTT

j_gene: TRBJ1-1
d_gene: -
v_gene: TRBV3-1/TRBV3-2
abundance: -
CDR3aa: CASSRGAEAFF
CDR3nt: TGTGCCAGCTCCCGGGGGGCTGAAGCTTTCTTT

j_gene: TRBJ1-1
d_gene: -
v_gene: TRBV3-1/TRBV3-2
abundance: -
CDR3aa: CASSLHTGNAFF
CDR3nt: TGTGCCAGCAGCCTTCACACAGGGAACGCTTTCTTT

j_gene: TRBJ1-5
d_gene: -
v_gene: TRBV10-3
abundance: -
CDR3aa: CAISVSGNQPQHF
CDR3nt: TGTGCCATCAGTGTTTCAGGGAATCAGCCCCAGCATTTT

j_gene: TRBJ2-4
d_gene: -
v_gene: TRBV18
abundance: -
CDR3aa: CASSPPIGVAKNIQYF
CDR3nt: TGTGCCAGCTCACCTCCCATAGGGGTAGCCAAAAACATTCAGTACTTC

j_gene: TRBJ2-7
d_gene: -
v_gene: TRBV19
abundance: once
CDR3aa: CASSIGGGAKYEQYF
CDR3nt: TGTGCCAGTAGTATAGGCGGGGGCGCGAAGTACGAGCAGTACTTC

j_gene: TRBJ1-5
d_gene: -
v_gene: TRBV4-3
abundance: -
CDR3aa: CASSQGEAGQPQHF
CDR3nt: TGCGCCAGCAGCCAAGGGGAAGCAGGGCAGCCCCAGCATTTT

j_gene: TRBJ1-1
d_gene: -
v_gene: TRBV9
abundance: -
CDR3aa: CASSVEEGPDTEAFF
CDR3nt: TGTGCCAGCAGCGTAGAGGAGGGGCCGGACACTGAAGCTTTCTTT

j_gene: TRBJ2-1
d_gene: -
v_gene: TRBV12-3/TRBV12-4
abundance: once
CDR3aa: CASSFTAGEQFF
CDR3nt: TGTGCCAGCAGTTTTACGGCGGGGGAGCAGTTCTTC

j_gene: TRBJ1-2
d_gene: -
v_gene: TRBV28
abundance: -
CDR3aa: CASSFMSTNGYTF
CDR3nt: TGTGCCAGCAGTTTCATGAGCACCAATGGCTACACCTTC

j_gene: TRBJ1-1
d_gene: TRBD1
v_gene: TRBV6-2/TRBV6-3
abundance: once
CDR3aa: CASSYDAGGARRTEAFF
CDR3nt: TGTGCCAGCAGTTACGACGCAGGGGGCGCCCGACGGACTGAAGCTTTCTTT